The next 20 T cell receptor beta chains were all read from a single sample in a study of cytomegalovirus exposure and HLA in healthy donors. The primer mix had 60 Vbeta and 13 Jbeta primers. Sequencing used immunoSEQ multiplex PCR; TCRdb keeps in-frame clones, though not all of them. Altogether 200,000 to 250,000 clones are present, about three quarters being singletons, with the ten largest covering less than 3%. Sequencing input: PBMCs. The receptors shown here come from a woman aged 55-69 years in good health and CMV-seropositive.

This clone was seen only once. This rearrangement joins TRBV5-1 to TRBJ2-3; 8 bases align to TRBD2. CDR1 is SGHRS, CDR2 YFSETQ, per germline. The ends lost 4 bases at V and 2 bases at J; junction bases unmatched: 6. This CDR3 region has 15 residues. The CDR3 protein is CASSLQTSVTDTQYF. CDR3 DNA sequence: TGCGCCAGCAGCCTCCAGACTAGCGTCACAGATACGCAGTATTTT.

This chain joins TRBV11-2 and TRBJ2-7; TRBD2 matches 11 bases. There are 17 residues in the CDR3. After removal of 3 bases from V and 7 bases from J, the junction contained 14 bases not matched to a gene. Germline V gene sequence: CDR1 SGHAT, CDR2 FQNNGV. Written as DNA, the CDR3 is TGTGCCAGCAGCTTGAGTCCGATAGCGGGAGGGGGTAGGGAGCAGTACTTC. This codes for CASSLSPIAGGGREQYF.

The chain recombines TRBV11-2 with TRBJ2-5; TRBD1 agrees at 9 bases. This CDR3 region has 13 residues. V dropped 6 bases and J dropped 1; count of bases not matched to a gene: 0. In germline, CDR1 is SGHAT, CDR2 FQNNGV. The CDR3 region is CASRQGAQETQYF. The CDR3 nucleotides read TGTGCCAGCAGACAGGGGGCCCAAGAGACCCAGTACTTC.

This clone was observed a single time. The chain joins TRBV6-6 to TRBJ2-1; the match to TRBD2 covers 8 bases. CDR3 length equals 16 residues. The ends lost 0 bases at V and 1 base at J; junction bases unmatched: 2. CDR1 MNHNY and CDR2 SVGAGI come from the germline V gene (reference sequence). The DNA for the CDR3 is TGTGCCAGCAGTTACTCCAGCGGGAGTTCCTACAATGAGCAGTTCTTC. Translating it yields CASSYSSGSSYNEQFF.

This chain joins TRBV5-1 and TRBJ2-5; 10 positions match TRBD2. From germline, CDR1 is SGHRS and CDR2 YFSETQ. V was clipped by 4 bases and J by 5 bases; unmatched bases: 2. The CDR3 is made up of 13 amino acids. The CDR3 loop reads CASSVGLAETQYF. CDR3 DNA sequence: TGCGCCAGCAGCGTGGGACTAGCGGAGACCCAGTACTTC.

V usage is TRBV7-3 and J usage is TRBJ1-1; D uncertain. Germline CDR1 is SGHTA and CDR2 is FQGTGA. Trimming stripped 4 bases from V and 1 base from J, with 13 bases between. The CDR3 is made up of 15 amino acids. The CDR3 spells CASSSDNGQNTEAFF. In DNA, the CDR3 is TGTGCCAGCAGCTCCGATAATGGGCAGAACACTGAAGCTTTCTTT.

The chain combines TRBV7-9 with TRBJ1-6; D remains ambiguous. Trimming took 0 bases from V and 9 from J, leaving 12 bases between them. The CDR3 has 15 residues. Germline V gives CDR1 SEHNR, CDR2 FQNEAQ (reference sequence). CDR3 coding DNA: TGTGCCAGCAGCTTAGCGACCGGCCGGGGTTCACCCCTCCACTTT. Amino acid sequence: CASSLATGRGSPLHF. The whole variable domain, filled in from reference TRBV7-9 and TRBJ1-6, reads DTGVSQNPRHKITKRGQNVTFRCDPISEHNRLYWYRQTLGQGPEFLTYFQNEAQLEKSRLLSDRFSAERPKGSFSTLEIQRTEQGDSAMYLCASSLATGRGSPLHFGNGTRLTVT.

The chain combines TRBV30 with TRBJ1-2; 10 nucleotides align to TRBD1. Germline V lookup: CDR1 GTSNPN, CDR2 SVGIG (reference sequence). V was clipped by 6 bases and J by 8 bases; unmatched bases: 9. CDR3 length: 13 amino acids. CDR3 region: CACNDRGPGGYTF. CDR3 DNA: TGTGCCTGCAACGACAGGGGGCCGGGGGGCTACACCTTC. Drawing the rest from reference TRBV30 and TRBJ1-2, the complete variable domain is SQTIHQWPATLVQPVGSPLSLECTVEGTSNPNLYWYRQAAGRGLQLLFYSVGIGQISSEVPQNLSASRPQDRQFILSSKKLLLSDSGFYLCACNDRGPGGYTFGSGTRLTVV.

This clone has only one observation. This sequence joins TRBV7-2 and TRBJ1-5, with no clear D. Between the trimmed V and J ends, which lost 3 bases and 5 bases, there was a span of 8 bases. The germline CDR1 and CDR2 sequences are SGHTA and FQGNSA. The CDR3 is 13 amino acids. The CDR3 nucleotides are TGTGCCAGCAGCTTTATAAGCGATCAGCCCCAGCATTTT. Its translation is CASSFISDQPQHF.

The CDR3 region is CASSRQSSYEQYF. The CDR3 DNA is TGTGCCAGTAGCCGACAGAGCTCCTACGAGCAGTACTTC. The chain couples TRBV19 to TRBJ2-7; tentative D call: TRBD1 (5 bases). Trimming left V 6 bases short and J 0 bases short, with 9 bases between. The CDR3 extends over 13 amino acids. The germline gives CDR1 LNHDA, CDR2 SQIVND (reference sequence).

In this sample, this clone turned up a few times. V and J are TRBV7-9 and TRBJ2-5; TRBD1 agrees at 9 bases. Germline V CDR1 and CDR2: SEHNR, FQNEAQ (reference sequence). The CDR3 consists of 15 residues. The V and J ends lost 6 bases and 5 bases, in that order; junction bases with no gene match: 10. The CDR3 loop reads CASSPQGAVGETQYF. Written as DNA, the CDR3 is TGTGCCAGCAGTCCACAGGGGGCTGTAGGGGAGACCCAGTACTTC.

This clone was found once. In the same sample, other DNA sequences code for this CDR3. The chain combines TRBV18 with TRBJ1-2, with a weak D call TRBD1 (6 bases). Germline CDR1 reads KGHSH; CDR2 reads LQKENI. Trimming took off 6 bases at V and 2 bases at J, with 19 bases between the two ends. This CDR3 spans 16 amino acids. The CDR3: CASSPNDRRPNYGYTF. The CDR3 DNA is TGTGCCAGCTCGCCTAACGACAGGAGACCAAACTATGGCTACACCTTC. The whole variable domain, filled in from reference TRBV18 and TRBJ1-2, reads NAGVMQNPRHLVRRRGQEARLRCSPMKGHSHVYWYRQLPEEGLKFMVYLQKENIIDESGMPKERFSAEFPKEGPSILRIQQVVRGDSAAYFCASSPNDRRPNYGYTFGSGTRLTVV.

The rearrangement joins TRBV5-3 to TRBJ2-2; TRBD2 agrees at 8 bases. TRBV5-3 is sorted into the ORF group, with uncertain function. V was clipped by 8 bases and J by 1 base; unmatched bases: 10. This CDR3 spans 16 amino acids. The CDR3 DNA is TGTGCCAGTCTTACTGGCGGGGGGAGGAACACCGGGGAGCTGTTTTTT. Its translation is CASLTGGGRNTGELFF.

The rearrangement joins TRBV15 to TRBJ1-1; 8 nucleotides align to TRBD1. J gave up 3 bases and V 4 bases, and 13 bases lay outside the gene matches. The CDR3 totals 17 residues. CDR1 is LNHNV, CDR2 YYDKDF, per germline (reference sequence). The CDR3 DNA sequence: TGTGCCACCAGCAAGGGACCATTGCAGGGGGCGGACACTGAAGCTTTCTTT. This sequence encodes CATSKGPLQGADTEAFF.

Here the CDR3 DNA reads TGTGCCAGCAGCTTACTACTGGGCCCGAATGAAAAACTGTTTTTT. This sequence encodes CASSLLLGPNEKLFF. This rearrangement joins TRBV7-9 to TRBJ1-4; D is ambiguous. Trimming stripped 2 bases from V and 5 bases from J, with 12 bases between. Germline CDR1 reads SEHNR; CDR2 reads FQNEAQ (reference sequence). The CDR3 covers 15 residues.

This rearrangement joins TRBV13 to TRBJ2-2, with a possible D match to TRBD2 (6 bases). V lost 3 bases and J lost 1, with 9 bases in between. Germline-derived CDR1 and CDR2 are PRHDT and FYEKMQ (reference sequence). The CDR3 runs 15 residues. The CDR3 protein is CASSFGGRNTGELFF. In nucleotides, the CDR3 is TGTGCCAGCAGCTTCGGGGGAAGGAACACCGGGGAGCTGTTTTTT.

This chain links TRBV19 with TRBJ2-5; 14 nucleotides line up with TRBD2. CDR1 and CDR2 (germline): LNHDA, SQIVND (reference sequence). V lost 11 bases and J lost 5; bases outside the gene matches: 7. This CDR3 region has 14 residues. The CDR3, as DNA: TGTGCCTCGGGACTAGCGGGAGAGTCTGAGACCCAGTACTTC. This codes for CASGLAGESETQYF.

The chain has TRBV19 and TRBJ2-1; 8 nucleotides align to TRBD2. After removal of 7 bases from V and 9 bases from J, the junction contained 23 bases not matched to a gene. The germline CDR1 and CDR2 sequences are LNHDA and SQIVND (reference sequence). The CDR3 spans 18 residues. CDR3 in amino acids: CASTSQGLAGHMNSEQFF. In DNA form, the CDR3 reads TGTGCCAGTACCTCCCAGGGTCTAGCGGGTCATATGAACAGTGAGCAGTTCTTC.

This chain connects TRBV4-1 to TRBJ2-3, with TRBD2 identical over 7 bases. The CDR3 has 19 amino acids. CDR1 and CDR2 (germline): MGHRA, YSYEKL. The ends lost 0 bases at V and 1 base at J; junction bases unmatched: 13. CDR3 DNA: TGCGCCAGCAGCCAAGACGGGGGAGCGGGGAGAGTCGGCACAGATACGCAGTATTTT. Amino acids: CASSQDGGAGRVGTDTQYF.

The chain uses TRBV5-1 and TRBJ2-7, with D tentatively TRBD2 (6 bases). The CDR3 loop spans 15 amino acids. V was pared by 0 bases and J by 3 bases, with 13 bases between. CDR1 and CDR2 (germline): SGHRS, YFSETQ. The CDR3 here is CASSLAGDSYYEQYF. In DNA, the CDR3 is TGCGCCAGCAGCTTGGCCGGGGACTCTTACTACGAGCAGTACTTC.